This TCR beta chain is from a study of tumor-infiltrating lymphocytes in primary liver carcinoma. Study background: Surgical resection served as treatment for the primary liver carcinoma of these patients. Those enrolled were patients of both sexes, who were aged 30 to 69 years.

With a constant-region primer, TCR beta cDNA was made from approximately 500 ng of total RNA. Investigators got TCR beta libraries out of three nested multiplex PCR rounds, done with slightly modified ARM-PCR. PCR rounds one and two used TRBV1-TRBV30 forward primers with a C-beta reverse primer for 10 cycles each. TCRdb re-derived calls from the multiplex PCR reads in MiXCR, one entry per CDR3 protein. The sample lists approximately 330,000 distinct CDR3 sequences, approximately 64% occurring once. Extraction also yielded germline DNA, while blood RNA was obtained from unsorted whole blood. Germline values: CDR1 MDHEN, CDR2 SYDVKM. The CDR3 totals 15 residues. V lost 2 bases and J lost 0; bases outside the gene matches: 3. Regarding the study as a whole: Because the samples were bulk unsorted, the study did not compare CD4+ and CD8+ repertoires. For tumor-adjacent and tumor-blood pairs, overlap was less than that seen for tumor region pairs.

The table lists this clonotype with a few counts. Its antigen is still unknown. The origin of this receptor is a man aged 35 to 55 with primary liver carcinoma and hepatitis B virus infection. The material sequenced was peripheral blood. The chain joins TRBV28 to TRBJ2-5; 7 bases agree with TRBD1. Here the CDR3 DNA reads TGTGCCAGCAGTTTACAGACAGGGTACCAAGAGACCCAGTACTTC. Protein product: CASSLQTGYQETQYF.